Listed below are T cell receptor beta chains from one sample, sequenced in a study of blood T cell repertoires in COVID-19. The method was immunoSEQ multiplex PCR; TCRdb's version includes in-frame clones alone and lacks a portion of them. Among 250,000 to 300,000 clones listed, around nine tenths were seen once. The sample taken for sequencing was peripheral blood. These receptors came from a woman in her 30s with COVID-19, enrolled during active disease. The CDR3 runs from the conserved cysteine through the conserved F or W. The D gene is left open where the match is weak. Clone size is not always given. Where it is, it says once, few, many or a class for expanded clones.

size: .; length: 17; D: TRBD1; V: TRBV24-1; J: TRBJ1-3; CDR3: CATSDGGTGRAGNTIYF; DNA: TGTGCCACCAGTGATGGAGGGACAGGGCGGGCTGGAAACACCATATATTTT
size: .; length: 13; D: .; V: TRBV19; J: TRBJ1-2; CDR3: CASKVQGLYGYTF; DNA: TGTGCCAGTAAAGTGCAGGGCCTCTATGGCTACACCTTC
size: .; length: 15; D: .; V: TRBV6-6; J: TRBJ2-3; CDR3: CASRFNPGPTDTQYF; DNA: TGTGCCAGCAGGTTTAACCCTGGGCCCACAGATACGCAGTATTTT
size: .; length: 17; D: .; V: TRBV5-5; J: TRBJ1-2; CDR3: CASSLDPFGVTNYGYTF; DNA: TGTGCCAGCAGCTTGGACCCTTTCGGGGTTACTAACTATGGCTACACCTTC
size: .; length: 19; D: TRBD2; V: TRBV7-9; J: TRBJ2-2; CDR3: CASSPRRGLAGALLGELFF; DNA: TGTGCCAGCAGCCCTAGGAGGGGACTAGCGGGGGCCCTCCTCGGGGAGCTGTTTTTT
size: .; length: 19; D: TRBD1; V: TRBV18; J: TRBJ2-6; CDR3: CASSPRDRGSRSGANVLTF; DNA: TGTGCCAGCTCACCCCGGGACAGGGGCTCCCGCTCTGGGGCCAACGTCCTGACTTTC
size: once; length: 17; D: .; V: TRBV21-1; J: TRBJ1-6; CDR3: CASSKAEREDLNSPLHF; DNA: TGTGCCAGCAGCAAAGCAGAGAGAGAAGATTTGAATTCACCCCTCCACTTT
size: .; length: 14; D: .; V: TRBV7-9; J: TRBJ2-5; CDR3: CASSLAPLEETQYF; DNA: TGTGCCAGCAGCTTAGCCCCCCTAGAGGAGACCCAGTACTTC
size: .; length: 15; D: .; V: TRBV5-5; J: TRBJ2-2; CDR3: CASRLEGGSTGELFF; DNA: TGTGCCAGCAGACTGGAGGGGGGGAGCACCGGGGAGCTGTTTTTT
size: .; length: 17; D: TRBD2; V: TRBV10-1; J: TRBJ2-2; CDR3: CASSEGGLAANTGELFF; DNA: TGCGCCAGCAGCGAAGGGGGACTAGCGGCGAACACCGGGGAGCTGTTTTTT